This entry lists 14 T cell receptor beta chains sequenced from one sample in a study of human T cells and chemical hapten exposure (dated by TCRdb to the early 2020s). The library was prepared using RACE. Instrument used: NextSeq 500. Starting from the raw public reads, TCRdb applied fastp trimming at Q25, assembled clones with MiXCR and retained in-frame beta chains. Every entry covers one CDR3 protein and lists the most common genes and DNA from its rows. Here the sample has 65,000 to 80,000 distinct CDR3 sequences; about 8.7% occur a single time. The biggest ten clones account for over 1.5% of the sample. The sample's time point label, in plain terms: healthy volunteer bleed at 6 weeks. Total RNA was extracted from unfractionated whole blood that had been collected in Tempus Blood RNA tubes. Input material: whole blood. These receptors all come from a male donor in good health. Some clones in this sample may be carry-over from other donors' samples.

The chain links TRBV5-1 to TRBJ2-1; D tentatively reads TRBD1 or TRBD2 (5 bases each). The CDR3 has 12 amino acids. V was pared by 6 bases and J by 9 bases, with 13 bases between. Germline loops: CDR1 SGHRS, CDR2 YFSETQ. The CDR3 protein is CASMDIGGEQFF. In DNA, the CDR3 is TGCGCCAGCATGGACATTGGGGGTGAGCAGTTCTTC.

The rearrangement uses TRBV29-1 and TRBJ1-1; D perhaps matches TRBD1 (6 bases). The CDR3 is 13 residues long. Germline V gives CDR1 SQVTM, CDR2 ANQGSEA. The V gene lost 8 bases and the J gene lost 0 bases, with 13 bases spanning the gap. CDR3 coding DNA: TGCAGCTCTGATGGACAGATGAACACTGAAGCTTTCTTT. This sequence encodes CSSDGQMNTEAFF.

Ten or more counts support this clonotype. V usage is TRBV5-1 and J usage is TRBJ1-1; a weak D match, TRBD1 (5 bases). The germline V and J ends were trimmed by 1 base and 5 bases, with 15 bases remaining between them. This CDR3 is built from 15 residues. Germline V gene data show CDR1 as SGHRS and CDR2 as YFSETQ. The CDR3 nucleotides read TGCGCCAGCAGCTTGAGCGGGTCGGGGGGAACTGAAGCTTTCTTT. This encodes CASSLSGSGGTEAFF.

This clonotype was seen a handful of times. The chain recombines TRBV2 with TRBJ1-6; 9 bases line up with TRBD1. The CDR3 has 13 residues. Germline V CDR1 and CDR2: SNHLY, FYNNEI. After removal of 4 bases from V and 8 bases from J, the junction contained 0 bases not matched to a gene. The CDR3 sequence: CASSGDRDSPLHF. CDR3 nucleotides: TGTGCCAGCAGTGGGGACAGGGATTCACCCCTCCACTTT.

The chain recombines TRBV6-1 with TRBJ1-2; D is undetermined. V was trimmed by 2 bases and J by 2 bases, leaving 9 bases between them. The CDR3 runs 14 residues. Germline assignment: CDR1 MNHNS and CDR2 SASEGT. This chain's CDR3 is CASSEQRRNYGYTF. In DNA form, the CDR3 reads TGTGCCAGCAGTGAACAGAGACGGAACTATGGCTACACCTTC.

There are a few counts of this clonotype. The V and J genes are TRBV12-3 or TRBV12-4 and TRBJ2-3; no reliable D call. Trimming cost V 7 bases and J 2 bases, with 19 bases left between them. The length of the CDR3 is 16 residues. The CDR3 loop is CASTPPWAGNTDTQYF. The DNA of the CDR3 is TGTGCCAGCACCCCTCCCTGGGCTGGCAACACAGATACGCAGTATTTT.

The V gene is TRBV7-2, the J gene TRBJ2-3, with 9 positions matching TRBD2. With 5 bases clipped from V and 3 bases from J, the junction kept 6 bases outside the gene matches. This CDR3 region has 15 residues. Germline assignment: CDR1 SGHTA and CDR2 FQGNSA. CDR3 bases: TGTGCCAGCAGCCTACTAGCGGGCTCGACAGATACGCAGTATTTT. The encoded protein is CASSLLAGSTDTQYF.

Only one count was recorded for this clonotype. The DNA of the CDR3 is TGTGCCTGGACAGGGGGTTCCTTGAACACTGAAGCTTTCTTT. As protein: CAWTGGSLNTEAFF. The chain joins TRBV30 to TRBJ1-1; 7 nucleotides line up with TRBD1. Germline V lookup: CDR1 GTSNPN, CDR2 SVGIG (reference sequence). The ends lost 4 bases at V and 0 bases at J; junction bases unmatched: 5. CDR3 length: 14 amino acids.

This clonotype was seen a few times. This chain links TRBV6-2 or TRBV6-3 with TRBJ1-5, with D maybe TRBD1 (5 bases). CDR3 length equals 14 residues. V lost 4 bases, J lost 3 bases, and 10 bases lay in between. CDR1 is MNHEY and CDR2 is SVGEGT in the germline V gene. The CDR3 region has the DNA TGTGCCAGCAGTTTGAGACAGTCCAATCAGCCCCAGCATTTT. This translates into CASSLRQSNQPQHF.

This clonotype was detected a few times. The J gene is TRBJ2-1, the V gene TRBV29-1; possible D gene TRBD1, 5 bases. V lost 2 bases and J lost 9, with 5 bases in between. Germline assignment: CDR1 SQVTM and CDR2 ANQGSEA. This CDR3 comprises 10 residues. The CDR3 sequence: CSVEQGEQFF. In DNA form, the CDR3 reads TGCAGCGTTGAACAGGGTGAGCAGTTCTTC.

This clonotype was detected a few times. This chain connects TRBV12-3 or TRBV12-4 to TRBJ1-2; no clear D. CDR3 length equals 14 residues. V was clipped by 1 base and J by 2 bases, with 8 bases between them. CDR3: CASSLVGENYGYTF. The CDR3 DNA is TGTGCCAGCAGTTTAGTCGGGGAGAACTATGGCTACACCTTC.

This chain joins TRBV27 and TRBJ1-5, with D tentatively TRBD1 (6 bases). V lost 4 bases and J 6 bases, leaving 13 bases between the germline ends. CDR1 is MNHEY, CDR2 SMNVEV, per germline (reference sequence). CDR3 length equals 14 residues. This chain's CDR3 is CASSSTGIGQPQHF. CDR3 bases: TGTGCCAGCAGTTCCACAGGGATCGGTCAGCCCCAGCATTTT.

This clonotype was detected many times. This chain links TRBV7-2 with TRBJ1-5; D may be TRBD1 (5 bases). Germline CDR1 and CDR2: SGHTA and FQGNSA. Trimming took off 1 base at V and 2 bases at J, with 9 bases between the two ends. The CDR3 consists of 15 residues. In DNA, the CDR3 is TGTGCCAGCAGCTTAGAGGGGAGAGGCAATCAGCCCCAGCATTTT. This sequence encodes CASSLEGRGNQPQHF.

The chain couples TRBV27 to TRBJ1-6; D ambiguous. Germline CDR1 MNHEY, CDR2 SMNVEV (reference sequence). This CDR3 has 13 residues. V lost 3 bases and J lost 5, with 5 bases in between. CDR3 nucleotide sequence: TGTGCCAGCAGTTTCCGGAATAATTCACCCCTCCACTTT. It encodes CASSFRNNSPLHF.